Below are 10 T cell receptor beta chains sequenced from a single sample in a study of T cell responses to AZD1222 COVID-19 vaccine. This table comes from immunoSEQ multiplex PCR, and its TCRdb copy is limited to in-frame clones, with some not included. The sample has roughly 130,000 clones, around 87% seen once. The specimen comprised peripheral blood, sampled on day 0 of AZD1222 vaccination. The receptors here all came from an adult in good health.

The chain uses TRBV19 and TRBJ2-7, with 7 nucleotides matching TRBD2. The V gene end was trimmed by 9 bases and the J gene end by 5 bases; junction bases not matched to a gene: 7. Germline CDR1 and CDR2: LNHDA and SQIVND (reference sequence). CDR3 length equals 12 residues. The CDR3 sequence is CASAAGVNEQYF. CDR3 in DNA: TGTGCCAGCGCGGCGGGAGTCAACGAGCAGTACTTC.

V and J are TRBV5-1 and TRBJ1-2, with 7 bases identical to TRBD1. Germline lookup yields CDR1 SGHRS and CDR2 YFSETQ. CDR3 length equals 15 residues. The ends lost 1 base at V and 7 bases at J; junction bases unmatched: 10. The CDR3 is CASSLNRGEFGGYTF. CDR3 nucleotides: TGCGCCAGCAGCTTGAACAGGGGCGAGTTTGGTGGCTACACCTTC. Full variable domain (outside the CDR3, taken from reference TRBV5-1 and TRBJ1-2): KAGVTQTPRYLIKTRGQQVTLSCSPISGHRSVSWYQQTPGQGLQFLFEYFSETQRNKGNFPGRFSGRQFSNSRSEMNVSTLELGDSALYLCASSLNRGEFGGYTFGSGTRLTVV.

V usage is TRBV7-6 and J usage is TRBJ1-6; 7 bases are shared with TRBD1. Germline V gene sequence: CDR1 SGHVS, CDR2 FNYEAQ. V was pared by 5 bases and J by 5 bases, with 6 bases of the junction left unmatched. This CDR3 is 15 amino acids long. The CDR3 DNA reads TGTGCCAGCAGCCTAAGGACAGGCGATAATTCACCCCTCCACTTT. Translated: CASSLRTGDNSPLHF.

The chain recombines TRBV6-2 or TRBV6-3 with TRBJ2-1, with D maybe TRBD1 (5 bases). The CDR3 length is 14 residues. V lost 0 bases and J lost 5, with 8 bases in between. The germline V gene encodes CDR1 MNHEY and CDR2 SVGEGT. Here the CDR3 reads CASSYSGLHNEQFF. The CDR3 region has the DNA TGTGCCAGCAGTTACTCGGGGCTCCACAATGAGCAGTTCTTC.

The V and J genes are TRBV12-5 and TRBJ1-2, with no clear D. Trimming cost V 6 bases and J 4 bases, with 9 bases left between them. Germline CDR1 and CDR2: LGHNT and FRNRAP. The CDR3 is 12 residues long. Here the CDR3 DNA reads TGTGCTAGTGGCTACCCACCCTATGGCTACACCTTC. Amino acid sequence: CASGYPPYGYTF.

In nucleotides, the CDR3 is TGCGCCAGCAGTCAATTCCGCCGGGAGAAATCCGAGACCCAGTACTTC. Its translation is CASSQFRREKSETQYF. The V gene is TRBV23-1, the J gene TRBJ2-5; D perhaps matches TRBD2 (6 bases). TRBV23-1 is identified as an open reading frame with a role that is uncertain. The V end lost 1 base, the J end lost 5 bases, and 17 bases lay between the germline ends. The CDR3 runs to 16 residues.

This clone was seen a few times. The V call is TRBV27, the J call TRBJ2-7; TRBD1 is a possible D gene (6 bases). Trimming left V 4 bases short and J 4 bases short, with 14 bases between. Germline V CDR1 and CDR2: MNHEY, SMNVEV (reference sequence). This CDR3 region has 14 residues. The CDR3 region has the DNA TGTGCCAGCAGTTCGGGACATAGTGGGTACGAGCAGTACTTC. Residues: CASSSGHSGYEQYF.

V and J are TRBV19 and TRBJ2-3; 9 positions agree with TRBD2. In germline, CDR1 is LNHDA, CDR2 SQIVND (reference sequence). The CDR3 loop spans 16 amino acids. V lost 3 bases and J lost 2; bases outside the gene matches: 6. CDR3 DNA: TGTGCCAGTAGTATTTTCGCTAGCGGGGACACAGATACGCAGTATTTT. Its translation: CASSIFASGDTDTQYF.

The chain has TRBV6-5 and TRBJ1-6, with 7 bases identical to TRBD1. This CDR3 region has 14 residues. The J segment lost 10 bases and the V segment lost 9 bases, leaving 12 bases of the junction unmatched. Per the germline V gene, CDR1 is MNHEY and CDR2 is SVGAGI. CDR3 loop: CASQQGPERSPLHF. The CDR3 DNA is TGTGCCAGTCAACAGGGGCCGGAAAGGTCACCCCTCCACTTT.

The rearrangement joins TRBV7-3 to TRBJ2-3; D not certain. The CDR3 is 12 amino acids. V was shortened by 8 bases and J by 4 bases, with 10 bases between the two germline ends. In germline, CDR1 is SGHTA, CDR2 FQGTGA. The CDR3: CASGQTSDTQYF. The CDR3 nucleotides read TGTGCCAGCGGGCAGACATCAGATACGCAGTATTTT.